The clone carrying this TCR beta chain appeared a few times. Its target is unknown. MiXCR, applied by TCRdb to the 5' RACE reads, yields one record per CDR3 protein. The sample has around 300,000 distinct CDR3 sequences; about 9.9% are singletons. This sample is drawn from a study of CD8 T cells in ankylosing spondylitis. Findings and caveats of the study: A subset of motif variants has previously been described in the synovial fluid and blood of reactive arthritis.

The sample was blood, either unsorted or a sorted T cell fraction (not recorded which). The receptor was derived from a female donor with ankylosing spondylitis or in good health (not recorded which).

In nucleotides, the CDR3 is TGTGCCAGCAGTGGCCGGACGAAAGTGGCCGATGGCTACACCTTC. This gives the protein CASSGRTKVADGYTF. V gene TRBV6-1 combines with J gene TRBJ1-2; D ambiguous. CDR1 is MNHNS and CDR2 is SASEGT in the germline V gene. V dropped 4 bases and J dropped 6 bases, with 18 bases sitting between them. The CDR3 sequence is 15 residues long.